This T cell receptor (beta chain) was identified during a study of blood T cell repertoires in COVID-19. Cohorts were based on clinical histories the participants reported. CDR1 is SGHVS and CDR2 is FQNEAQ in the germline V gene. The V end lost 1 base, the J end lost 6 bases, and 10 bases lay between the germline ends. The CDR3 consists of 14 residues. Profiling relied on immunoSEQ multiplex PCR, and the TCRdb table lists in-frame clones only, not all of them. Of about 260,000 clones in the sample, around 89% were seen once. Specimen: PBMCs or T cells enriched from blood (not recorded which). The origin of this receptor is a woman aged 25 to 39 with acute COVID-19. J is TRBJ2-1 and V is TRBV7-8, with a possible D match to TRBD2 (5 bases). DNA for the CDR3: TGTGCCAGCAGCTTAGGAGGGCGCGGCAATGAGCAGTTCTTC. The encoded protein is CASSLGGRGNEQFF.